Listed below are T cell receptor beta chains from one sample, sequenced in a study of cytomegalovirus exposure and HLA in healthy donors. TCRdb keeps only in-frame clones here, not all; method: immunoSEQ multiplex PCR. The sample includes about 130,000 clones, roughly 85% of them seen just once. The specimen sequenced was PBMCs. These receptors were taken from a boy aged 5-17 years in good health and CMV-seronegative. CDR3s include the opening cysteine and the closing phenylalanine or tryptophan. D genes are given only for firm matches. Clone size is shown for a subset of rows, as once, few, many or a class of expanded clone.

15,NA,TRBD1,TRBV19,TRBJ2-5,CASSPLRTGLETQYF,TGTGCCAGTAGTCCCCTCCGGACAGGGTTAGAGACCCAGTACTTC
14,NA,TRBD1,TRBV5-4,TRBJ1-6,CASSHDRAGSPLHF,TGTGCCAGCAGCCACGACAGGGCAGGATCACCCCTCCACTTT
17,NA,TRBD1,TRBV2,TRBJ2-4,CASSETADRVGKKNQYF,TGTGCCAGCAGTGAGACGGCCGACAGGGTTGGGAAAAAGAATCAGTACTTC
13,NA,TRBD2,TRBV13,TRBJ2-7,CASSKGGGYEQYF,TGTGCCAGCAGTAAAGGCGGGGGTTACGAGCAGTACTTC
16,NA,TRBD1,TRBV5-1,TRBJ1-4,CASSEDRGATNEKLFF,TGCGCCAGCAGCGAGGACAGGGGGGCAACTAATGAAAAACTGTTTTTT
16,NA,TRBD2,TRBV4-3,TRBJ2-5,CASSLWGSGGQETQYF,TGCGCCAGCAGCCTGTGGGGTAGCGGGGGCCAAGAGACCCAGTACTTC
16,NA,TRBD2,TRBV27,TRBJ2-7,CASSLDSGRADYEQYF,TGTGCCAGCAGTCTAGACAGCGGGAGGGCCGACTACGAGCAGTACTTC
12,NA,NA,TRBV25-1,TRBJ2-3,CASSEVRGTQYF,TGTGCCAGCAGTGAGGTCAGAGGTACGCAGTATTTT
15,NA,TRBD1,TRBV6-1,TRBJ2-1,CASSNRDRASNEQFF,TGTGCCAGCAGTAACCGGGACAGGGCGTCCAATGAGCAGTTCTTC
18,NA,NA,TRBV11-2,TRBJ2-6,CASSLVQGWGPGANVLTF,TGTGCCAGCAGCTTAGTGCAGGGGTGGGGGCCTGGGGCCAACGTCCTGACTTTC
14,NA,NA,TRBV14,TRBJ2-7,CASSQEGAVYEQYF,TGTGCCAGCAGCCAAGAAGGGGCAGTCTACGAGCAGTACTTC
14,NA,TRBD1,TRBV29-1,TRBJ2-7,CSVDGGDRVYEQYF,TGCAGCGTTGATGGGGGCGACAGGGTCTACGAGCAGTACTTC
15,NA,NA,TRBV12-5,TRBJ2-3,CASGLVGGGTDTQYF,TGTGCTAGTGGTTTGGTTGGAGGGGGCACAGATACGCAGTATTTT
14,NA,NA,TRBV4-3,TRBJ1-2,CASSHFRGTPGYTF,TGCGCCAGCAGCCATTTCCGGGGGACGCCTGGCTACACCTTC
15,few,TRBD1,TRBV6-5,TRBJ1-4,CASRDTGEANEKLFF,TGTGCCAGCAGGGATACAGGGGAGGCTAATGAAAAACTGTTTTTT
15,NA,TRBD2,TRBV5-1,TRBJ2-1,CASSEGLASYNEQFF,TGCGCCAGCAGCGAGGGACTAGCCTCCTACAATGAGCAGTTCTTC
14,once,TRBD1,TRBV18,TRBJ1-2,CASSLTGGDYGYTF,TGTGCCAGCTCACTGACAGGGGGTGACTATGGCTACACCTTC
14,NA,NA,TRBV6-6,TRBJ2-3,CASSYEGLTDTQYF,TGTGCCAGCAGTTACGAGGGCCTCACAGATACGCAGTATTTT
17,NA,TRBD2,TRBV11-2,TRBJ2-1,CASSFGTGTSPSLEQFF,TGTGCCAGCAGCTTTGGGACCGGGACTAGCCCAAGTCTAGAGCAGTTCTTC
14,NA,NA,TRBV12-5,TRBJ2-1,CASAVAATNNEQFF,TGTGCTAGTGCCGTAGCGGCTACCAACAATGAGCAGTTCTTC
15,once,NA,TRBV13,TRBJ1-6,CASSPRQPYNSPLHF,TGTGCCAGCAGCCCGCGACAGCCTTATAATTCACCCCTCCACTTT
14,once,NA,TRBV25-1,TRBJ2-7,CASSEYGGPYEQYF,TGTGCCAGCAGTGAATATGGGGGCCCCTACGAGCAGTACTTC
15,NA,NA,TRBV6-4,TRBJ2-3,CASREGRSQGDTQYF,TGTGCCAGCAGGGAGGGACGTTCCCAGGGAGATACGCAGTATTTT
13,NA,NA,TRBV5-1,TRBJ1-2,CASRPERGYGYTF,TGCGCCAGCCGCCCGGAGCGGGGGTATGGCTACACCTTC
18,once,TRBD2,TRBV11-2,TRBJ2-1,CASSHQSGGLAGPNEQFF,TGTGCCAGCAGCCATCAATCTGGAGGGCTAGCGGGACCAAATGAGCAGTTCTTC
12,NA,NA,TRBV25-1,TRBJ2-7,CASSTGYYEQYF,TGTGCCAGCAGTACAGGGTATTACGAGCAGTACTTC
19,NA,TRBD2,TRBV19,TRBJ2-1,CASSTPGLAGKGSYNEQFF,TGTGCCAGTAGCACTCCGGGACTAGCGGGGAAGGGCTCCTACAATGAGCAGTTCTTC
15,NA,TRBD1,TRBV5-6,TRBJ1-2,CASSPRDRGLSENTF,TGTGCCAGCAGCCCCCGGGACAGGGGCCTCTCGGAAAACACCTTC
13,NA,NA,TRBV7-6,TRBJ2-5,CASSLEGRETQYF,TGTGCCAGCAGCTTAGAGGGGCGGGAGACCCAGTACTTC
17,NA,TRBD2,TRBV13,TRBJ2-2,CASSGGLAGGNTGELFF,TGTGCCAGCAGCGGGGGACTAGCGGGAGGTAACACCGGGGAGCTGTTTTTT
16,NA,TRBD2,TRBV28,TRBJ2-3,CASRQIAGGGTDTQYF,TGTGCCAGCAGGCAAATAGCGGGAGGGGGGACAGATACGCAGTATTTT
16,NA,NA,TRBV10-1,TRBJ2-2,CASGGVEGGNTGELFF,TGCGCCAGCGGAGGAGTGGAGGGAGGGAACACCGGGGAGCTGTTTTTT
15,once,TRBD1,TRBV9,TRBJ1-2,CASKTGPGQGASYTF,TGTGCCAGCAAGACCGGCCCGGGACAGGGTGCGAGCTACACCTTC
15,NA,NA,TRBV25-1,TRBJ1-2,CASSLSKAGMGGYTF,TGTGCCAGCAGCCTTTCCAAGGCAGGGATGGGTGGCTACACCTTC
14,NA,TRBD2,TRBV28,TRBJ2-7,CASRTSGINYEQYF,TGTGCCAGCAGGACTAGCGGGATCAACTACGAGCAGTACTTC
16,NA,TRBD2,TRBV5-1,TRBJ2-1,CASSLPTSGSLYEQFF,TGCGCCAGCAGCCTGCCGACTAGCGGGAGTTTGTATGAGCAGTTCTTC
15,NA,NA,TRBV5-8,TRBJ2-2,CASSLVAVNTGELFF,TGTGCCAGCAGCTTGGTTGCGGTGAACACCGGGGAGCTGTTTTTT
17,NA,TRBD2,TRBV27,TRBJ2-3,CASSLNLPSGRAGTQYF,TGTGCCAGCAGTCTAAACCTGCCTAGCGGGAGGGCCGGGACGCAGTATTTT
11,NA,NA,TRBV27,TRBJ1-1,CASSPGLGAFF,TGTGCCAGCAGTCCGGGACTGGGAGCTTTCTTT
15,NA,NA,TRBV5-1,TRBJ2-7,CASSLEGTFADEQYF,TGCGCCAGCAGCTTGGAAGGGACATTTGCTGACGAGCAGTACTTC
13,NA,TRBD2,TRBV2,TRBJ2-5,CASTRLAGETQYF,TGTGCCAGCACCCGACTAGCGGGTGAGACCCAGTACTTC
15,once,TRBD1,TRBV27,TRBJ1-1,CASSPSRDRGTEAFF,TGTGCCAGCAGCCCCTCCAGGGACAGGGGTACTGAAGCTTTCTTT
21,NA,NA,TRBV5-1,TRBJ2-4,CASSLGEDRLNPASAKNIQYF,TGCGCCAGCAGCTTGGGTGAAGACAGGCTAAATCCTGCTTCAGCCAAAAACATTCAGTACTTC
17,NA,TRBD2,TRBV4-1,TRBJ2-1,CASSHPTSGSLGNEQFF,TGCGCCAGCAGCCACCCGACTAGCGGGAGCCTCGGGAATGAGCAGTTCTTC
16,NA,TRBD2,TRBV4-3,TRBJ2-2,CASSLTSGSGAGELFF,TGCGCCAGCAGCCTGACTAGCGGGAGTGGGGCCGGGGAGCTGTTTTTT
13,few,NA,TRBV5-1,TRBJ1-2,CASSLEARYGYTF,TGCGCCAGCAGCTTGGAGGCCAGGTATGGCTACACCTTC
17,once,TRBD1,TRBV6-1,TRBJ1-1,CASSAPGQGKLNTEAFF,TGTGCCAGCAGTGCGCCGGGACAGGGTAAGCTGAACACTGAAGCTTTCTTT
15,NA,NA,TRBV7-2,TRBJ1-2,CASSLAPIANYGYTF,TGTGCCAGCAGCTTAGCGCCGATAGCTAACTATGGCTACACCTTC
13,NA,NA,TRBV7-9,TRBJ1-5,CASSELQDQPQHF,TGTGCCAGCAGTGAACTACAGGATCAGCCCCAGCATTTT
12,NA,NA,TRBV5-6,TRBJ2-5,CASSWGPETQYF,TGTGCCAGCAGCTGGGGGCCAGAGACCCAGTACTTC
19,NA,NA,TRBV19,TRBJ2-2,CASSIPSPSPEIYTGELFF,TGTGCCAGTAGTATACCTTCCCCCTCACCGGAGATCTACACCGGGGAGCTGTTTTTT
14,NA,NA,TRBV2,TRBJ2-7,CASSPPAGPYEQYF,TGTGCCAGCTCCCCCCCCGCTGGCCCCTACGAGCAGTACTTC
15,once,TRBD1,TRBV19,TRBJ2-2,CASSTGGLNTGELFF,TGTGCCAGTAGCACAGGGGGCTTGAACACCGGGGAGCTGTTTTTT
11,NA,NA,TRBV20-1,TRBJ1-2,CAGQGVYGYTF,TGCGCGGGGCAGGGTGTCTATGGCTACACCTTC
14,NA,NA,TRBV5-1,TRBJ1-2,CASSFGPVGEGYTF,TGCGCCAGCAGCTTCGGACCAGTTGGGGAGGGCTACACCTTC
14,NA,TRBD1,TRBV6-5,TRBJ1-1,CASRSRGENTEAFF,TGTGCCAGCAGGTCCAGGGGGGAGAACACTGAAGCTTTCTTT
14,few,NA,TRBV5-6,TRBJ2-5,CASSRGLNQETQYF,TGTGCCAGCAGCCGGGGTTTAAACCAAGAGACCCAGTACTTC